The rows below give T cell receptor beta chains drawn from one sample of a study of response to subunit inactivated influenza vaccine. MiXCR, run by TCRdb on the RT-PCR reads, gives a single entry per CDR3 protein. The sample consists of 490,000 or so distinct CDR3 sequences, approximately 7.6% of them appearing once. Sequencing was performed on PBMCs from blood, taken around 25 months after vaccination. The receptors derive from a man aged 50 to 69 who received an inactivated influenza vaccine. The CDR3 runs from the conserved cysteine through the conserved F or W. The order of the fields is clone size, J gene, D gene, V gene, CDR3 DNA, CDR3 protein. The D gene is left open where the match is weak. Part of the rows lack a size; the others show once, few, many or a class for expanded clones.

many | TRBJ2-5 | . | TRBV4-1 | TGCGCCAGCAGCCAAGCAGCTAGTTTCGGTGAGACCCAGTACTTC | CASSQAASFGETQYF
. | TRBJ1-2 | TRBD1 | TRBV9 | TGTGCCGGCAGCAACCAGGACAGGAACTATGGCTACACCTTC | CAGSNQDRNYGYTF
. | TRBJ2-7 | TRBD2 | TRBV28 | TGTGCCAGCAGTTTGTCCGGGACTAGCGGCCTCTACGAGCAGTACTTC | CASSLSGTSGLYEQYF
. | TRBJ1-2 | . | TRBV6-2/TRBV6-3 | TGTGCCAGCAACCCGGGACATAACTATGGCTACACCTTC | CASNPGHNYGYTF
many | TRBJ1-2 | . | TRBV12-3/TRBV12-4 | TGTGCCAGCAGAAACCCGGGACAACTCTATGGCTACACCTTC | CASRNPGQLYGYTF
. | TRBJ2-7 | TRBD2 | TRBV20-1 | TGCAGTGCTACCCTGACTAGCGGGGGCCTGGAGCAGTACTTC | CSATLTSGGLEQYF
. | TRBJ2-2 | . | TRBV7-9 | TGTGCCAGCAGCTTAGCGCGGAGTACGGGTAGCACCGGGGAGCTGTTTTTT | CASSLARSTGSTGELFF
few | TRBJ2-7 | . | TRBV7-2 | TGTGCCAGCAGCTTGGAAGGGTCGCGGGTGATCTACGAGCAGTACTTC | CASSLEGSRVIYEQYF
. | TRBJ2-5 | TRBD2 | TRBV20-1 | TGCAGACCTACACAGCTCGGGACTAGCGGGGCTCAAGAGACCCAGTACTTC | CRPTQLGTSGAQETQYF
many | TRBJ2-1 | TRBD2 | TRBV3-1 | TGTGCCAGCAGCCCGGGGACTAGCGGGGCTTACAATGAGCAGTTCTTC | CASSPGTSGAYNEQFF
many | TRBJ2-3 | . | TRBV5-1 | TGCGCCAGCAGCTTGGGAACACCCGATACGCAGTATTTT | CASSLGTPDTQYF
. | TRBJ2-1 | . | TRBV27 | TGTGCCAGCAGTGGCATGGGAAGGACCTACAATGAGCAGTTCTTC | CASSGMGRTYNEQFF
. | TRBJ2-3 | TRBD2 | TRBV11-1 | TGTGCCAGCAGCGAGGGGGGGACTAGCCGGGGAGATACGCAGTATTTT | CASSEGGTSRGDTQYF
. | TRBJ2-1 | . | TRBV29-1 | TGCAGCGTTACAGGTAGGGTCTCCTACAATGAGCAGTTCTTC | CSVTGRVSYNEQFF
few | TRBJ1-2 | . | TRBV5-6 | TGTGCCAGCAGCTTCCTCCTATCGACGTTGAACTATGGCTACACCTTC | CASSFLLSTLNYGYTF
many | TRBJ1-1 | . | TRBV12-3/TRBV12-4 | TGTGCCAGCAGGAACAGGGAGAACACTGAAGCTTTCTTT | CASRNRENTEAFF
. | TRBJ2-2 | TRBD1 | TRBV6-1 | TGTGCCAGCAGTCCACCGGGACAGGGGTTAACCGGGGAGCTGTTTTTT | CASSPPGQGLTGELFF
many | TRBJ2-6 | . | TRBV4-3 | TGCGCCAGCAGCCAAGAGACGGGGCGGAGTTTCTCTGGGGCCAACGTCCTGACTTTC | CASSQETGRSFSGANVLTF
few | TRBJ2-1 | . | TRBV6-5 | TGTGCCAGCAGAACCGGGACAAGTCGGCAGTTCTTC | CASRTGTSRQFF
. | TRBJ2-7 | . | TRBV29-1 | TGCAGCGTTGTGGGGGAACCGAACTCCTACGAGCAGTACTTC | CSVVGEPNSYEQYF
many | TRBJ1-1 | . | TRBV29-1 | TGCAGCGTTGTGGGGCGTGAAGCTTTCTTT | CSVVGREAFF
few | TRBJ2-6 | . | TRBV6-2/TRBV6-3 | TGTGCCAGCAGTTATTACAGGTTCTCTGGGGCCAACGTCCTGACTTTC | CASSYYRFSGANVLTF
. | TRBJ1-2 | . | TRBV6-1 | TGTGCCAGCAGTTTGACCCGGGGTGGCTACACCTTC | CASSLTRGGYTF
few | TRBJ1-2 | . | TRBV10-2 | TGCGCCAGCAATCCTACAGCGCTCTATGGCTACACCTTC | CASNPTALYGYTF
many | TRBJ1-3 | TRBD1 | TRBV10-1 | TGCGCCAGCAGCCGGGGACAGGGATTTGGAAACACCATATATTTT | CASSRGQGFGNTIYF
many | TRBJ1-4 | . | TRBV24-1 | TGTGCCACCAGTGATCCCCGTCGCGGTGAAAAACTGTTTTTT | CATSDPRRGEKLFF
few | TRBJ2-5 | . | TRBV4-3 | TGCGCCAGCAGCCAAGATAGACCGGGAGTGGGGGAGACCCAGTACTTC | CASSQDRPGVGETQYF
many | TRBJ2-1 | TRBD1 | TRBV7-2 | TGTGCCAGCAGCCCACAGACAGGGCCTTACAATGAGCAGTTCTTC | CASSPQTGPYNEQFF
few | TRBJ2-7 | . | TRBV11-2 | TGTGCCAGCAGCCTAACTTGGGAGCAGTACTTC | CASSLTWEQYF
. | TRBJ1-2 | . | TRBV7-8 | TGTGCCAGCAGCTTAATTACAGGACCCAACTATGGCTACACCTTC | CASSLITGPNYGYTF
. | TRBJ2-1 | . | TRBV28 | TGTGCCAGCGGGAGGCAGATCAAGACAGTGTTCTTC | CASGRQIKTVFF
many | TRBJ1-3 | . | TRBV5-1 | TGCGCCAGCAGCTTGGAGGTATCTGGAAACACCATATATTTT | CASSLEVSGNTIYF
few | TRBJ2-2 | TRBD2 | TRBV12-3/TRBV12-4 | TGTGCCAGCAGCCCTGGGACTAGCGGGACAACCGGGGAGCTGTTTTTT | CASSPGTSGTTGELFF
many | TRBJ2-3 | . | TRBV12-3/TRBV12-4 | TGTGCCAGCAGTTCGAGGCGTTCTAGCACAGATACGCAGTATTTT | CASSSRRSSTDTQYF
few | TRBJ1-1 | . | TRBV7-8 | TGTGCCAGCAGCTTAGCAGCTAGGAACACTGAAGCTTTCTTT | CASSLAARNTEAFF
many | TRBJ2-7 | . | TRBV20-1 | TGCAGTGCTAGAGTAGGCCAGGCGCACTACGAGCAGTACTTC | CSARVGQAHYEQYF
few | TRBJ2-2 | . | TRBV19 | TGTGCCAGTAGTGTATTGAACGGGGAGCTGTTTTTT | CASSVLNGELFF
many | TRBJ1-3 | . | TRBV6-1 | TGTGCCAGCAGGACTGACGGGCTCGTCTCTGGAAACACCATATATTTT | CASRTDGLVSGNTIYF
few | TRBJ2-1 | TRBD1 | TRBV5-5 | TGTGCCAGCAGCAGTTACAGGGGGCGCAAGGATGAGCAGTTCTTC | CASSSYRGRKDEQFF
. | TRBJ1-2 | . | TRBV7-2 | TGTGCCAGCAGCTTAGGCCTAGCGGAATCTAACTATGGCTACACCTTC | CASSLGLAESNYGYTF
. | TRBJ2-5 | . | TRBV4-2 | TGTGCCAGCAGCCAAGTTTCTGGGGGGCTCGAGACCCAGTACTTC | CASSQVSGGLETQYF
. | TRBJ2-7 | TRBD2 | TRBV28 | TGTGCCAGCAGTCCCCTTGGACTAGCGGGAGTGAACGAGCAGTACTTC | CASSPLGLAGVNEQYF
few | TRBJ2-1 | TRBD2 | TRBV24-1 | TGTGCCACCAGTGAACCGGGACTAGCGGGGGCCACAAACAATGAGCAGTTCTTC | CATSEPGLAGATNNEQFF
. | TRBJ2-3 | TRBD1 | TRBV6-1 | TGTGCCAGCAGGATGGGACAGGGGGCGGGTACGCAGTATTTT | CASRMGQGAGTQYF